These 18 T cell receptor beta chains were all obtained from the same sample, sequenced in a study of blood T cell repertoires in COVID-19. The protocol was immunoSEQ multiplex PCR, while the TCRdb copy is restricted to in-frame clones and leaves out a portion. In the table there are 250,000 to 350,000 clones, approximately 88% of which are singletons. The sequencing sample was made of PBMCs or T cells enriched from blood (not recorded which). These receptors were collected from a woman in her thirties or forties who had recovered from COVID-19.

The chain joins TRBV7-2 to TRBJ2-2, with TRBD2 matching 8 bases. This CDR3 has 18 amino acids. From germline, CDR1 is SGHTA and CDR2 FQGNSA. After removal of 4 bases from V and 9 bases from J, the junction contained 19 bases not matched to a gene. The CDR3 protein is CASSSGGASAPLSRELFF. In nucleotides, the CDR3 is TGTGCCAGCAGCTCGGGGGGGGCTAGCGCCCCTCTCTCCCGGGAGCTGTTTTTT. The full variable domain, with the rest looked up from reference TRBV7-2 and TRBJ2-2, is GAGVSQSPSNKVTEKGKDVELRCDPISGHTALYWYRQSLGQGLEFLIYFQGNSAPDKSGLPSDRFSAERTGGSVSTLTIQRTQQEDSAVYLCASSSGGASAPLSRELFFGEGSRLTVL.

The chain uses TRBV5-1 and TRBJ2-3; D ambiguous. The germline V gene encodes CDR1 SGHRS and CDR2 YFSETQ. The length of the CDR3 is 15 residues. V gave up 4 bases and J gave up 0 bases, with 12 bases separating them. CDR3 nucleotide sequence: TGCGCCAGCAGCCGAATAAGCGTCAGCACAGATACGCAGTATTTT. It translates to CASSRISVSTDTQYF. The full variable domain, in which reference TRBV5-1 and TRBJ2-3 provide the parts outside the CDR3, is KAGVTQTPRYLIKTRGQQVTLSCSPISGHRSVSWYQQTPGQGLQFLFEYFSETQRNKGNFPGRFSGRQFSNSRSEMNVSTLELGDSALYLCASSRISVSTDTQYFGPGTRLTVL.

The chain carries TRBV4-2 and TRBJ2-1, with D maybe TRBD1 (5 bases). The V end was cut by 4 bases, the J end by 4 bases, with 17 bases between. Looked up from germline, CDR1 is LGHNA and CDR2 is YNFKEQ. The CDR3 length is 16 residues. Here the CDR3 DNA reads TGTGCCAGCAGCCCCGATCACAGGCTACCTTACAATGAGCAGTTCTTC. This codes for CASSPDHRLPYNEQFF.

The chain joins TRBV27 to TRBJ2-5; 9 nucleotides agree with TRBD2. CDR1 and CDR2 from the germline V gene are MNHEY and SMNVEV (reference sequence). V lost 6 bases to trimming and J lost 2 bases; unmatched junction nucleotides: 13. The CDR3 covers 17 residues. CDR3 sequence (DNA): TGTGCCAGCAGACTAGGTTGGCGGGAGGGTCTACAAGAGACCCAGTACTTC. Translation: CASRLGWREGLQETQYF.

The rearrangement joins TRBV7-2 to TRBJ2-5; TRBD2 matches at 10 bases. Germline trimming cut 4 bases from V and 4 bases from J; bases unmatched to any gene: 0. The CDR3 covers 13 residues. Germline assignment: CDR1 SGHTA and CDR2 FQGNSA. CDR3 in amino acids: CASSWTSGETQYF. Written as DNA, the CDR3 is TGTGCCAGCAGCTGGACTAGCGGAGAGACCCAGTACTTC.

This clone occurred once. This CDR3 is CASSSLPYSYEQYF. The DNA of the CDR3 is TGTGCCAGCAGTTCCCTTCCGTACTCCTACGAGCAGTACTTC. The J gene is TRBJ2-7, the V gene TRBV27; D is unresolved. Between the trimmed V and J ends, which lost 4 bases and 0 bases, there was a span of 10 bases. CDR3 length equals 14 residues. Looked up from germline, CDR1 is MNHEY and CDR2 is SMNVEV (reference sequence).

This chain connects TRBV2 to TRBJ2-3; D gene uncertain. Trimming cost V 10 bases and J 4 bases, with 18 bases left between them. CDR3 length equals 14 residues. The germline V gene encodes CDR1 SNHLY and CDR2 FYNNEI. DNA of the CDR3: TGTGCCACCAAGCCCAATCCCCCCTCAGATACGCAGTATTTT. It is translated as CATKPNPPSDTQYF. Full variable domain (missing parts from reference TRBV2 and TRBJ2-3): EPEVTQTPSHQVTQMGQEVILRCVPISNHLYFYWYRQILGQKVEFLVSFYNNEISEKSEIFDDQFSVERPDGSNFTLKIRSTKLEDSAMYFCATKPNPPSDTQYFGPGTRLTVL.

This chain connects TRBV19 to TRBJ1-2, with D unclear. Looked up from germline, CDR1 is LNHDA and CDR2 is SQIVND (reference sequence). This CDR3 comprises 13 residues. V lost 5 bases and J lost 4, with 11 bases in between. The CDR3 DNA reads TGTGCCAGTAGTCCCTCATGGAGCTATGGCTACACCTTC. This codes for CASSPSWSYGYTF.

This sequence joins TRBV19 and TRBJ2-7, with 7 bases lining up with TRBD1. The CDR3 length is 12 residues. Germline loops: CDR1 LNHDA, CDR2 SQIVND (reference sequence). The ends lost 5 bases at V and 6 bases at J; junction bases unmatched: 4. The chain's CDR3 is CASSRTGAEQYF. The CDR3, as DNA: TGTGCCAGTAGTCGAACAGGGGCCGAGCAGTACTTC.

The V gene is TRBV5-1, the J gene TRBJ2-3; D gene unclear. Germline lookup yields CDR1 SGHRS and CDR2 YFSETQ. The CDR3 runs 13 residues. V lost 7 bases, J lost 0 bases, and 9 bases lay in between. For the CDR3, the DNA is TGCGCCAGCGGCGGCGTGAGCACAGATACGCAGTATTTT. It is translated as CASGGVSTDTQYF.

The chain carries TRBV28 and TRBJ1-2; D is unclear. Trimming took off 8 bases at V and 6 bases at J, with 16 bases between the two ends. The length of the CDR3 is 13 residues. CDR1 and CDR2 from the germline V gene are MDHEN and SYDVKM. The CDR3 nucleotides are TGTGCCAGCCGCACAGACCGTACTGATGGCTACACCTTC. Protein sequence: CASRTDRTDGYTF.

The chain is built from TRBV14 and TRBJ1-1, with D possibly matching TRBD1 (6 bases). The CDR3 runs to 13 residues. V was shortened by 3 bases and J by 4 bases, with 9 bases between the two germline ends. CDR1 is SGHDN, CDR2 FVKESK, per germline. CDR3 amino acids: CASSQDSFTEAFF. The CDR3 bases are TGTGCCAGCAGCCAGGACAGTTTCACTGAAGCTTTCTTT.

The V call is TRBV28, the J call TRBJ2-7; D is possibly TRBD1 (5 bases). The ends were cut back, 8 bases at V and 1 base at J, with 9 bases in the middle. The length of the CDR3 is 12 residues. The germline V gene encodes CDR1 MDHEN and CDR2 SYDVKM. The DNA for the CDR3 is TGTGCCAGCCGAAGACAGTCCTACGAGCAGTACTTC. This sequence encodes CASRRQSYEQYF. Using reference TRBV28 and TRBJ2-7 for the parts outside the CDR3, the full variable domain is DVKVTQSSRYLVKRTGEKVFLECVQDMDHENMFWYRQDPGLGLRLIYFSYDVKMKEKGDIPEGYSVSREKKERFSLILESASTNQTSMYLCASRRQSYEQYFGPGTRLTVT.

The chain is built from TRBV7-8 and TRBJ2-2, with D possibly matching TRBD2 (5 bases). Germline assignment: CDR1 SGHVS and CDR2 FQNEAQ. This CDR3 contains 15 residues. The ends were cut back, 5 bases at V and 5 bases at J, with 15 bases in the middle. CDR3 sequence reads: CASSERGSGTGELFF. The DNA for the CDR3 is TGTGCCAGCAGCGAACGGGGTAGTGGGACCGGGGAGCTGTTTTTT. The whole variable domain, filled in from reference TRBV7-8 and TRBJ2-2, reads GAGVSQSPRYKVAKRGQDVALRCDPISGHVSLFWYQQALGQGPEFLTYFQNEAQLDKSGLPSDRFFAERPEGSVSTLKIQRTQQEDSAVYLCASSERGSGTGELFFGEGSRLTVL.

This chain joins TRBV14 and TRBJ1-2; 7 bases match TRBD1. This CDR3 comprises 15 residues. Germline V gene sequence: CDR1 SGHDN, CDR2 FVKESK. V gave up 3 bases and J gave up 4 bases; unmatched junction bases: 8. The CDR3 DNA sequence: TGTGCCAGCAGCCAGTACGGGACAGCACTCTATGGCTACACCTTC. As protein: CASSQYGTALYGYTF.

The chain is built from TRBV7-8 and TRBJ1-6; D unclear. Germline CDR1 and CDR2: SGHVS and FQNEAQ. The CDR3 runs to 13 residues. V lost 7 bases, J lost 14 bases, and 18 bases lay in between. Written as DNA, the CDR3 is TGTGCCAGCACGACGGGGATAGCGGAGTCCCTCCACTTT. It yields the protein CASTTGIAESLHF.

This clone appeared a few times. This sequence joins TRBV5-4 and TRBJ2-7; 9 nucleotides align to TRBD2. This CDR3 region has 15 residues. Germline CDR1 SGHNT, CDR2 YYREEE (reference sequence). V dropped 1 base and J dropped 6; count of bases not matched to a gene: 8. In DNA form, the CDR3 reads TGTGCCAGCAGCTTGTCTGGCGGGAGGGCCGTCGAGCAGTACTTC. Translated: CASSLSGGRAVEQYF.

The chain couples TRBV27 to TRBJ1-2; 7 positions match TRBD1. With V trimmed by 5 bases and J by 4 bases, 7 bases remained unmatched. In germline, CDR1 is MNHEY, CDR2 SMNVEV (reference sequence). The CDR3 is 14 residues long. The CDR3 bases are TGTGCCAGCAGTCGCACAGGGGCGGCCTATGGCTACACCTTC. Translating gives CASSRTGAAYGYTF.